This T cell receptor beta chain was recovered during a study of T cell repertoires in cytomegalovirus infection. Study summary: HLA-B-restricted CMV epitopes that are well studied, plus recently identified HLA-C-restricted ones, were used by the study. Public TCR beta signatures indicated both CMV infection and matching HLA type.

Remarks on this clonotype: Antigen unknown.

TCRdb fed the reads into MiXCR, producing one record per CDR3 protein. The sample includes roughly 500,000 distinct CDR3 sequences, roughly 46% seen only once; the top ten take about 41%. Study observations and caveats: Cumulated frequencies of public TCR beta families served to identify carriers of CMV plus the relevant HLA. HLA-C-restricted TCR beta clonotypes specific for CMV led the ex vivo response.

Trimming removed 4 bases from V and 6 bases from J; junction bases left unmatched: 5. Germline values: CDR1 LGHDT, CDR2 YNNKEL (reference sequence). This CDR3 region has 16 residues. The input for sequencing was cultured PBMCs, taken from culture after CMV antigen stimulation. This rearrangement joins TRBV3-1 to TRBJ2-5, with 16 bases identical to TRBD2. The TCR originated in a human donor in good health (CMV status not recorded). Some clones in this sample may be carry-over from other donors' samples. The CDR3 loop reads CASSPGLAGGRKTQYF. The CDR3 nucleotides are TGTGCCAGCAGCCCGGGACTAGCGGGGGGGCGGAAGACCCAGTACTTC.